This T cell receptor (beta chain) was recovered during a study of blood T cell repertoires in COVID-19. Looking at the study overall: The study drew acute and convalescent COVID-19 samples from the United States, Italy and Spain. The cDNA or gDNA used as material had been derived from T cells, B-cell-depleted T cells, or PBMCs.

This CDR3 contains 15 residues. From germline, CDR1 is LGHNA and CDR2 YSLEER. V gave up 0 bases and J gave up 3 bases, with 12 bases separating them. Authors' data handling: Reference gene primer amplification yielded estimated nucleated cell counts. The repertoire was sequenced with immunoSEQ multiplex PCR; TCRdb's copy has only in-frame clones and lacks some. Clone size and V and J calls were adopted from that table, with D and trimming inferred from the DNA. The profile shows approximately 240,000 clones, about 88% of them singletons. Sequencing was done on a sample of peripheral blood. The TCR originated in a middle-aged woman who had recovered from COVID-19. This sequence joins TRBV4-3 and TRBJ2-7; D may be TRBD1 (6 bases). The CDR3, as DNA: TGCGCCAGCAGCCAAGATCAGGACAGATACTACGAGCAGTACTTC. This sequence encodes CASSQDQDRYYEQYF.